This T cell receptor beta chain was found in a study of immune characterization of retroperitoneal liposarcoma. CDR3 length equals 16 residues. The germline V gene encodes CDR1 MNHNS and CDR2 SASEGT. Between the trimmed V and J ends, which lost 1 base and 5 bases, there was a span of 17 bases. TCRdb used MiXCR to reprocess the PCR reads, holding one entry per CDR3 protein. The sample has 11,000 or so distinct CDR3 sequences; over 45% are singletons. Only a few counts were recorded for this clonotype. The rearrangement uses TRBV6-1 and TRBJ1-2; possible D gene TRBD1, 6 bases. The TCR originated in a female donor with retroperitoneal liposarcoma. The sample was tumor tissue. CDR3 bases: TGTGCCAGCAGTGAAGGGGGGGCAGGGACACCATATGGCTACACCTTC. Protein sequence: CASSEGGAGTPYGYTF.